This T cell receptor (beta chain) stems from a study of early T cells in non-severe SARS-CoV-2 infection. Study-level points and caveats: In VDJdb matching, anti-spike CD8 responses were favored while private and CD4 specificities went missing.

Turning to this clonotype: Its antigen is not identified.

MiXCR, applied by TCRdb to the 5' RACE reads, yields one record per CDR3 protein. The repertoire holds 85,000 to 100,000 distinct CDR3 sequences, with approximately 10% as singletons. The CDR3 consists of 15 residues. V was shortened by 1 base and J by 3 bases, with 11 bases between the two germline ends. The V gene's germline CDR1 is SGDLS and CDR2 YYNGEE. This TCR derives from an adult who was a healthcare worker with PCR-confirmed SARS-CoV-2 infection or an uninfected control (not recorded which). The rearrangement joins TRBV9 to TRBJ2-1; D remains unclear. The starting material was whole blood, obtained at baseline. CDR3 region: CASSVTTVNYNEQFF. DNA of the CDR3: TGTGCCAGCAGCGTAACAACAGTAAACTACAATGAGCAGTTCTTC. Combining the CDR3 with reference TRBV9 and TRBJ2-1 gives the whole variable domain DSGVTQTPKHLITATGQRVTLRCSPRSGDLSVYWYQQSLDQGLQFLIQYYNGEERAKGNILERFSAQQFPDLHSELNLSSLELGDSALYFCASSVTTVNYNEQFFGPGTRLTVL.